This T cell receptor (beta chain) is from a study of T-cell memory formation after mild COVID-19. Study-wide findings and caveats: In pre-infection memory, a portion of responding clones appeared, which suggested that cross-reactive memory joined. Clones contracting day 15 to 85 were balanced CD4/CD8; later expanders leaned CD4+. Among CD4+ contracting clones, most were CM and EM, and CD8+ ones EMRA.

TCRdb re-called the 5' RACE reads through MiXCR, storing one row per CDR3 protein. The sample consists of 250,000 to 350,000 distinct CDR3 sequences, just under 20% of them appearing once. With regard to this clonotype: The antigen remains undetermined.

The sequence was obtained from a man younger than 35 who had mild COVID-19 (a few samples of this study predate the infection). Cell type and time point are not known. The sequencing sample was made of PBMCs or a T cell subset sorted from them (not recorded which).

As DNA, the CDR3 is TGTGCCAGCAGCCAAGTGCGGGGGAACCTGGAGACCCAGTACTTC. Translating gives CASSQVRGNLETQYF. V is TRBV3-1 and J is TRBJ2-5, with 7 bases aligning to TRBD2. Losses at the gene ends were 1 base for V and 5 bases for J; bases not matched to a gene: 7. The CDR3 length is 15 residues. Germline loops: CDR1 LGHDT, CDR2 YNNKEL (reference sequence).